The 19 T cell receptor beta chains reported below all come from one sample, sequenced in a study of Ad26.COV2.S vaccination and SARS-CoV-2 variants. Treatment noted: roughly 19 received Ad26.COV2.S at low or high dose, single or two shots; roughly 5 received placebo; per-sample allocation not given. Repertoires come from day 63 after the first vaccine or placebo injection. Sequencing was performed with immunoSEQ multiplex PCR; in TCRdb, only in-frame clones are kept and a portion is missing. This table has 440,000 or so clones, around 92% appearing once. Sequences were derived from peripheral blood, sampled in a trial of Ad26.COV2.S vaccine versus placebo. The source of these receptors is a person aged 18-65 years who received the Ad26.COV2.S COVID-19 vaccine or a placebo.

The gene calls are TRBV9 and TRBJ2-7; 10 bases are a match to TRBD1. Germline V gene data show CDR1 as SGDLS and CDR2 as YYNGEE. This CDR3 contains 16 residues. Trimming took 2 bases from V and 6 from J; bases not matched to a gene: 11. The CDR3 spells CASSVLPGGQGFEQYF. CDR3 sequence (DNA): TGTGCCAGCAGCGTCCTCCCCGGGGGACAGGGGTTCGAGCAGTACTTC.

The V and J genes are TRBV7-2 and TRBJ2-3; D may be TRBD2 (6 bases). The germline CDR1 and CDR2 sequences are SGHTA and FQGNSA. V lost 11 bases and J 2 bases, leaving 17 bases between the germline ends. The CDR3 totals 14 residues. The CDR3 bases are TGTGCCTCCTCCCGAGGACTATCCACAGATACGCAGTATTTT. Translated, it gives CASSRGLSTDTQYF.

This chain links TRBV24-1 with TRBJ2-5, with D possibly called TRBD1 or TRBD2 (5 bases each). Trimming removed 4 bases from V and 5 bases from J, with 19 bases in between. Per the germline V gene, CDR1 is KGHDR and CDR2 is SFDVKD. This CDR3 region has 16 residues. The CDR3: CATSDTTIGAGETQYF. CDR3 coding DNA: TGTGCCACCAGTGACACCACAATCGGGGCCGGGGAGACCCAGTACTTC.

The V call is TRBV5-6, the J call TRBJ1-2; no clear D. Trimming took 2 bases from V and 0 from J, leaving 11 bases between them. The germline gives CDR1 SGHDT, CDR2 YYEEEE. The CDR3 is made up of 15 amino acids. CDR3 protein: CASSFFARTNYGYTF. DNA of the CDR3: TGTGCCAGCAGCTTTTTCGCACGGACTAACTATGGCTACACCTTC.

The gene calls are TRBV6-2 or TRBV6-3 and TRBJ1-3, with D tentatively TRBD1 (5 bases). The CDR3 spans 16 residues. Deletions cut 0 bases from V and 4 bases from J, with 13 bases between. Germline CDR1 is MNHEY and CDR2 is SVGEGT. CDR3 DNA: TGTGCCAGCAGTTACTCCGCGGGGGACGCAGGAAACACCATATATTTT. Protein product: CASSYSAGDAGNTIYF.

This clone was counted once. CDR3 bases: TGTGCCAGCTCACCAGAGGAAGAGACCCAGTACTTC. This codes for CASSPEEETQYF. The chain has TRBV18 and TRBJ2-5; D gene unclear. Germline loops: CDR1 KGHSH, CDR2 LQKENI. V was cut by 2 bases and J by 3 bases, with 4 bases left in between. The length of the CDR3 is 12 residues.

This clone was found a few times. The V call is TRBV10-1, the J call TRBJ2-2, with D perhaps being TRBD1 or TRBD2 (5 bases each). The ends were cut back, 2 bases at V and 6 bases at J, with 13 bases in the middle. The CDR3 is made up of 15 amino acids. Germline V lookup: CDR1 WNHNN, CDR2 SYGVQD (reference sequence). CDR3 protein: CASSETEMGAGELFF. As DNA, the CDR3 is TGCGCCAGCAGTGAGACCGAGATGGGGGCCGGGGAGCTGTTTTTT.

V gene TRBV4-1 combines with J gene TRBJ2-1, with 10 positions matching TRBD2. Trimming took 1 base from V and 4 from J; bases not matched to a gene: 7. Germline V gene sequence: CDR1 MGHRA, CDR2 YSYEKL. The CDR3 has 17 amino acids. The CDR3 bases are TGCGCCAGCAGCCAAGGTTTACTAGCGGGGACTTACAATGAGCAGTTCTTC. Translating it yields CASSQGLLAGTYNEQFF.

A single count supports this clone. The chain recombines TRBV5-5 with TRBJ2-2; D ambiguous. In germline, CDR1 is SGHKS, CDR2 YYEKEE (reference sequence). The CDR3 consists of 16 residues. Trimming pared 1 base from V and 1 base from J, leaving 11 bases between. The CDR3 loop is CASSLRGSENTGELFF. CDR3 bases: TGTGCCAGCAGCTTGAGAGGCAGCGAGAACACCGGGGAGCTGTTTTTT.

CDR3 region: CAISESVGQQYF. In nucleotides, the CDR3 is TGTGCCATCAGTGAGTCAGTCGGGCAGCAGTATTTT. This chain uses TRBV10-3 with TRBJ2-3; D call uncertain. With 0 bases removed from V and 11 bases from J, the gap between germline ends came to 9 bases. This CDR3 contains 12 residues. Germline-derived CDR1 and CDR2 are ENHRY and SYGVKD.

This rearrangement joins TRBV18 to TRBJ1-2; 8 bases agree with TRBD1. Germline CDR1 is KGHSH and CDR2 is LQKENI. The CDR3 has 15 residues. V lost 5 bases to trimming and J lost 0 bases; unmatched junction nucleotides: 5. CDR3 nucleotides: TGTGCCAGCTCAGGACAGGGAATTGCTAACTATGGCTACACCTTC. This codes for CASSGQGIANYGYTF. Full variable domain (rest looked up from reference TRBV18 and TRBJ1-2): NAGVMQNPRHLVRRRGQEARLRCSPMKGHSHVYWYRQLPEEGLKFMVYLQKENIIDESGMPKERFSAEFPKEGPSILRIQQVVRGDSAAYFCASSGQGIANYGYTFGSGTRLTVV.

The J gene is TRBJ2-7, the V gene TRBV6-8; 9 bases are shared with TRBD1. Germline V gene sequence: CDR1 MNHGY, CDR2 SAAAGT. The trim removed 6 bases at V and 2 bases at J, leaving 14 bases unmatched. CDR3 size: 17 residues. CDR3 residues: CASSDTLGDRVPYEQYF. The CDR3 nucleotides are TGTGCCAGCAGCGATACACTAGGGGACAGGGTCCCCTACGAGCAGTACTTC.

The genes are TRBV11-2 and TRBJ2-7; a possible D gene is TRBD1 (5 bases). The germline V and J ends were trimmed by 6 bases and 5 bases, with 20 bases remaining between them. The CDR3 length is 15 residues. The germline CDR1 and CDR2 sequences are SGHAT and FQNNGV. The CDR3 protein is CASSYSSGFTHEQYF. The CDR3 region has the DNA TGTGCCAGCAGTTATAGTTCAGGGTTTACCCACGAGCAGTACTTC. Variable domain in full (rest from reference TRBV11-2 and TRBJ2-7): EAGVAQSPRYKIIEKRQSVAFWCNPISGHATLYWYQQILGQGPKLLIQFQNNGVVDDSQLPKDRFSAERLKGVDSTLKIQPAKLEDSAVYLCASSYSSGFTHEQYFGPGTRLTVT.

This chain joins TRBV12-3 or TRBV12-4 and TRBJ2-3; D could derive from TRBD1 or TRBD2 (5 bases each). CDR3 length equals 13 residues. Deletions cut 8 bases from V and 0 bases from J, with 9 bases between. The chain's CDR3 is CASCWGSTDTQYF. In DNA form, the CDR3 reads TGTGCCAGCTGCTGGGGGAGCACAGATACGCAGTATTTT.

The gene calls are TRBV27 and TRBJ1-2; D gene ambiguous. Trimming removed 6 bases at V and 4 bases at J, with 12 bases between. The CDR3 runs to 13 residues. Per germline, CDR1 MNHEY and CDR2 SMNVEV (reference sequence). CDR3 in amino acids: CASSRELGYGYTF. The DNA for the CDR3 is TGTGCCAGCAGCCGAGAATTAGGCTATGGCTACACCTTC.

This sequence joins TRBV30 and TRBJ1-2, with D possibly TRBD1 on 5 matching bases. Trimming pared 4 bases from V and 1 base from J, leaving 19 bases between. The CDR3 consists of 16 residues. CDR1 and CDR2 from the germline V gene are GTSNPN and SVGIG (reference sequence). This CDR3 reads CAWMEDGGPYNYGYTF. In DNA, the CDR3 is TGTGCCTGGATGGAGGATGGGGGTCCCTATAACTATGGCTACACCTTC.

The chain recombines TRBV7-9 with TRBJ1-2, with D possibly TRBD1 on 5 matching bases. Trimming stripped 3 bases from V and 4 bases from J, with 18 bases between. The CDR3 is 16 residues long. CDR1 and CDR2 from the germline V gene are SEHNR and FQNEAQ (reference sequence). For the CDR3, the DNA is TGTGCCAGCAGCTTGTCGGGACTCCGAACAACCTATGGCTACACCTTC. Its protein is CASSLSGLRTTYGYTF.

Only one count was recorded for this clone. This chain joins TRBV6-1 and TRBJ1-6; D gene ambiguous. V was clipped by 1 base and J by 4 bases, with 11 bases between them. The germline V gene has CDR1 MNHNS and CDR2 SASEGT. The CDR3 totals 16 residues. The CDR3 protein is CASSEGGPPYNSPLHF. The CDR3 DNA sequence: TGTGCCAGCAGTGAAGGAGGGCCCCCTTATAATTCACCCCTCCACTTT.

V usage is TRBV6-1 and J usage is TRBJ2-2; 8 nucleotides match TRBD1. J was trimmed by 4 bases and V by 3 bases; bases with no gene match: 4. Per the germline V gene, CDR1 is MNHNS and CDR2 is SASEGT. This CDR3 is 15 amino acids long. CDR3: CASSDPGQATGELFF. The CDR3 nucleotides are TGTGCCAGCAGTGATCCGGGACAGGCCACCGGGGAGCTGTTTTTT.